The next 20 T cell receptor beta chains were all read from a single sample in a study of CD4 T cell repertoires in COVID-19. TCRdb's copy holds only in-frame clones and misses some; the assay was immunoSEQ multiplex PCR. Found here are about 75,000 clones, roughly 80% of them singletons; the top ten hold 0.45% to 0.7%. Here the sequenced sample was CD4+ T cells from peripheral blood, taken after recovery from COVID-19. These receptors all stem from a human donor who had COVID-19.

A few counts support this clone. The chain carries TRBV21-1 and TRBJ2-5; no DNA check was done on the table's D call, TRBD2. TRBV21-1 is shown as a pseudogene. The CDR3 covers 20 residues. The CDR3 DNA is TGTGCCAGCAGCAAAATGGGATGGATACTAGCGGGGGATACACAAGAGACCCAGTACTTC. It encodes CASSKMGWILAGDTQETQYF.

The J gene is TRBJ2-7, the V gene TRBV30; 8 bases map to TRBD1. Germline loops: CDR1 GTSNPN, CDR2 SVGIG (reference sequence). This CDR3 contains 12 residues. Trimming removed 8 bases from V and 2 bases from J; junction bases left unmatched: 5. CDR3 residues: CAAGGAPYEQYF. The CDR3 region has the DNA TGTGCCGCAGGGGGCGCTCCCTACGAGCAGTACTTC.

The V call is TRBV3-1 (or the pseudogene TRBV3-2), the J call TRBJ2-5; D call uncertain. V gave up 0 bases and J gave up 5 bases, with 7 bases separating them. From germline, CDR1 is LGHDT and CDR2 YNNKEL (reference sequence). The CDR3 is 13 residues long. The CDR3 region has the DNA TGTGCCAGCAGCCAAGAATTCGGTGAGACCCAGTACTTC. Translated: CASSQEFGETQYF.

Only one count was recorded for this clone. This sample includes further DNA sequences coding for the same CDR3. The gene calls are TRBV6-5 and TRBJ2-7; 7 nucleotides line up with TRBD1. This CDR3 spans 14 amino acids. The germline gives CDR1 MNHEY, CDR2 SVGAGI. Germline trimming cut 6 bases from V and 1 base from J; bases unmatched to any gene: 6. The CDR3 sequence is CASSRDRESYEQYF. CDR3 DNA sequence: TGTGCCAGCAGCCGTGACAGGGAATCCTACGAGCAGTACTTC.

J is TRBJ2-1 and V is TRBV19, with a weak D call TRBD1 (6 bases). The CDR3 is 14 residues long. CDR1 and CDR2 from the germline V gene are LNHDA and SQIVND (reference sequence). V dropped 7 bases and J dropped 0 bases, with 10 bases sitting between them. The CDR3 nucleotides read TGTGCCAGTACCGGACAGAGCTCCTACAATGAGCAGTTCTTC. As protein: CASTGQSSYNEQFF.

V and J are TRBV19 and TRBJ1-2; D ambiguous. The CDR3 is made up of 13 amino acids. Trimming took 7 bases from V and 5 from J, leaving 14 bases between them. CDR1 is LNHDA, CDR2 SQIVND, per germline (reference sequence). CDR3 DNA sequence: TGTGCCAGTATTGACCCGGGTGATTATGGCTACACCTTC. Its protein product is CASIDPGDYGYTF.

This clone was observed once. The CDR3 bases are TGTGCCAGCAGCCTAGGGACTAGCTTGAATACGCAGTATTTT. It is translated as CASSLGTSLNTQYF. The chain recombines TRBV11-2 with TRBJ2-3; TRBD2 agrees at 9 bases. CDR1 and CDR2 (germline): SGHAT, FQNNGV. The CDR3 is 14 amino acids. J lost 7 bases, V lost 5 bases, and 7 bases had no gene match.

The chain recombines TRBV5-8 with TRBJ2-3; no clear D. Germline V gene data show CDR1 as SGHTS and CDR2 as YDEGEE. The CDR3 spans 14 residues. Trimming cost V 6 bases and J 3 bases, with 14 bases left between them. The CDR3 is CASTFPSGTDTQYF. CDR3 nucleotide sequence: TGTGCCAGCACCTTTCCATCAGGAACAGATACGCAGTATTTT.

The chain carries TRBV6-5 and TRBJ1-2; TRBD1 matches at 11 bases. From germline, CDR1 is MNHEY and CDR2 SVGAGI. This CDR3 is 16 amino acids long. Trimming at V came to 2 bases and at J to 3 bases, leaving 5 bases not matched to a gene. The chain's CDR3 is CASSYRGQGGHYGYTF. The DNA for the CDR3 is TGTGCCAGCAGTTACCGGGGACAGGGGGGTCACTATGGCTACACCTTC.

The V gene is TRBV9, the J gene TRBJ1-3; D is undetermined. This CDR3 is built from 12 residues. V was shortened by 1 base and J by 5 bases, with 4 bases between the two germline ends. From germline, CDR1 is SGDLS and CDR2 YYNGEE. The CDR3, as DNA: TGTGCCAGCAGCGTAACTAGAAACACCATATATTTT. Translation: CASSVTRNTIYF. The full variable domain, its missing parts supplied by reference TRBV9 and TRBJ1-3, is DSGVTQTPKHLITATGQRVTLRCSPRSGDLSVYWYQQSLDQGLQFLIQYYNGEERAKGNILERFSAQQFPDLHSELNLSSLELGDSALYFCASSVTRNTIYFGEGSWLTVV.

This chain joins TRBV19 and TRBJ1-5, with a tentative D call TRBD1 (5 bases). CDR1 is LNHDA and CDR2 is SQIVND in the germline V gene (reference sequence). Deletions cut 5 bases from V and 4 bases from J, with 9 bases between. The CDR3 has 13 amino acids. DNA for the CDR3: TGTGCCAGTAGTGGGGGGGGGAATCAGCCCCAGCATTTT. It yields the protein CASSGGGNQPQHF.

This clone was recorded a few times. The chain combines TRBV28 with TRBJ1-4; tentative D call: TRBD1 (6 bases). Germline CDR1 reads MDHEN; CDR2 reads SYDVKM. CDR3 length: 15 residues. The V and J ends lost 6 bases and 3 bases respectively, with 14 bases between them. CDR3 sequence: CASSIQGGANEKLFF. The DNA of the CDR3 is TGTGCCAGCAGCATACAGGGCGGCGCTAATGAAAAACTGTTTTTT.

This chain connects TRBV15 to TRBJ2-3, with 8 positions matching TRBD2. CDR1 and CDR2 (germline): LNHNV, YYDKDF (reference sequence). The CDR3 consists of 16 residues. J was trimmed by 5 bases and V by 5 bases; bases with no gene match: 12. The CDR3 protein is CATSLGQAGVVDTQYF. As DNA, the CDR3 is TGTGCCACCAGCCTCGGCCAAGCGGGAGTGGTAGATACGCAGTATTTT.

The table lists this clone with a count of one. The chain is built from TRBV12-3 or TRBV12-4 and TRBJ2-7, with D tentatively TRBD1 (6 bases). The V end lost 5 bases, the J end lost 7 bases, and 15 bases lay between the germline ends. CDR3 length equals 13 residues. CDR3 loop: CASSLQGWGEQYF. CDR3 nucleotide sequence: TGTGCCAGCAGTCTACAGGGATGGGGAGAGCAGTACTTC.

V usage is TRBV5-4 and J usage is TRBJ2-3, with 14 bases aligning to TRBD2. The V segment lost 4 bases and the J segment 2 bases; nucleotides outside the gene matches: 6. Germline V gene lookup returns CDR1 SGHNT and CDR2 YYREEE (reference sequence). The CDR3 consists of 17 residues. CDR3 protein: CASSAATSGRVTDTQYF. CDR3 DNA: TGTGCCAGCAGCGCGGCGACTAGCGGGAGGGTCACAGATACGCAGTATTTT.

The chain employs TRBV10-2 and TRBJ1-6; a possible D gene is TRBD1 (6 bases). V lost 8 bases and J 8 bases, leaving 10 bases between the germline ends. Per the germline V gene, CDR1 is WSHSY and CDR2 is SAAADI. The length of the CDR3 is 12 residues. CDR3 region: CASGHRDSPLHF. The CDR3 DNA reads as TGCGCCAGCGGCCACAGGGATTCACCCCTCCACTTT.

This rearrangement joins TRBV7-9 to TRBJ1-4, with 10 bases fitting TRBD1. V shed 3 bases and J 5 bases; nucleotides not matched to a gene: 9. The CDR3 is 17 residues long. Germline CDR1 is SEHNR and CDR2 is FQNEAQ (reference sequence). The CDR3 DNA reads TGTGCCAGCAGCTTCCCGACAGGGGGCGTAGCGAATGAAAAACTGTTTTTT. Its protein is CASSFPTGGVANEKLFF.

The genes are TRBV5-4 and TRBJ2-1; TRBD2 matches 11 bases. The CDR3 contains 16 residues. With V trimmed by 3 bases and J by 8 bases, 10 bases remained unmatched. Germline CDR1 reads SGHNT; CDR2 reads YYREEE (reference sequence). CDR3 in DNA: TGTGCCAGCAGCTGGGCCTCTAGCGGGGGGCCTCATGAGCAGTTCTTC. It yields the protein CASSWASSGGPHEQFF.

The rearrangement joins TRBV5-1 to TRBJ2-3, with D maybe TRBD2 (7 bases). Trimming shortened V by 0 bases and J by 1 base, and 12 bases separated the two germline ends. Germline-derived CDR1 and CDR2 are SGHRS and YFSETQ. The length of the CDR3 is 16 residues. In DNA form, the CDR3 reads TGCGCCAGCAGCTTGGATAGGGAGGGGGGCACAGATACGCAGTATTTT. Translating it yields CASSLDREGGTDTQYF.

The chain combines TRBV24-1 with TRBJ2-7; 10 bases map to TRBD2. Trimming cost V 5 bases and J 0 bases; bases outside gene matches: 6. Germline values: CDR1 KGHDR, CDR2 SFDVKD. The CDR3 totals 16 residues. Written as DNA, the CDR3 is TGTGCCACCAGTGTTAGCGGGGGGCCTAGCTCCTACGAGCAGTACTTC. Its protein product is CATSVSGGPSSYEQYF.